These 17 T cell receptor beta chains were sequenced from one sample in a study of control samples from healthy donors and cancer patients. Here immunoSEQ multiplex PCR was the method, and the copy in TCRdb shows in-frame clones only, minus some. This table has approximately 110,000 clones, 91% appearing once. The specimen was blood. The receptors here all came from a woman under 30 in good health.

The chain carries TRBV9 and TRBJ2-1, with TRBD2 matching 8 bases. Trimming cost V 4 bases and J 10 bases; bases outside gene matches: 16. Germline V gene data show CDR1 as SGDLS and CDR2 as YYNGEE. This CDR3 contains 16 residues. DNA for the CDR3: TGTGCCAGCAGCCCCACCGGGACTAGTCCCGTGGGGGAGCAGTTCTTC. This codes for CASSPTGTSPVGEQFF.

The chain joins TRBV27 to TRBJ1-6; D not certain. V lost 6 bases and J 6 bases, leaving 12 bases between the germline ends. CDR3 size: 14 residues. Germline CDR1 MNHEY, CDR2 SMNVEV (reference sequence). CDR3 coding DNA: TGTGCCAGCAGAAGACAATCGCCTAATTCACCCCTCCACTTT. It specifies CASRRQSPNSPLHF.

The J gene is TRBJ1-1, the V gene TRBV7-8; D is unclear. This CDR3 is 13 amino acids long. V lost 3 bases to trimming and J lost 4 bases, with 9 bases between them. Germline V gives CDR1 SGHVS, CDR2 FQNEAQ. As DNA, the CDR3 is TGTGCCAGCAGCTTGGGCCCTCGCACTGAAGCTTTCTTT. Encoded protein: CASSLGPRTEAFF. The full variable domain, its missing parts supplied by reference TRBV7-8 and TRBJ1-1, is GAGVSQSPRYKVAKRGQDVALRCDPISGHVSLFWYQQALGQGPEFLTYFQNEAQLDKSGLPSDRFFAERPEGSVSTLKIQRTQQEDSAVYLCASSLGPRTEAFFGQGTRLTVV.

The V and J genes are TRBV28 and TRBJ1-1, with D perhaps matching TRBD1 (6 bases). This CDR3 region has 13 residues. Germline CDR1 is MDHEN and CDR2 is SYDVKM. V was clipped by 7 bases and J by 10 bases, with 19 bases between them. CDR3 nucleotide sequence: TGTGCCAGCACCGGGACAAACCTGGACTCAGCTTTCTTT. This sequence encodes CASTGTNLDSAFF. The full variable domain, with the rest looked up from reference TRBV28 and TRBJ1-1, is DVKVTQSSRYLVKRTGEKVFLECVQDMDHENMFWYRQDPGLGLRLIYFSYDVKMKEKGDIPEGYSVSREKKERFSLILESASTNQTSMYLCASTGTNLDSAFFGQGTRLTVV.

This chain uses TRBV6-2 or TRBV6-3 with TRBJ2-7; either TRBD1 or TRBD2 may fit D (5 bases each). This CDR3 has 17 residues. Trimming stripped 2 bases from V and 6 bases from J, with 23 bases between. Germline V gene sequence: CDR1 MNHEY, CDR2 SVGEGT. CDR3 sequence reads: CASSYGDEYGGSAEQYF. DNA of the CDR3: TGTGCCAGCAGTTACGGGGACGAATACGGCGGCTCAGCCGAGCAGTACTTC.

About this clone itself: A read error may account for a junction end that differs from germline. CDR3: CASRLGGGFHF. The CDR3 coding sequence is TGTGCCAGCAGACTAGGGGGGGGTTTTCACTTC. V is TRBV7-2 and J is TRBJ2-5; TRBD2 might be the D (7 bases). Germline V gene data show CDR1 as SGHTA and CDR2 as FQGNSA. The CDR3 totals 11 residues.

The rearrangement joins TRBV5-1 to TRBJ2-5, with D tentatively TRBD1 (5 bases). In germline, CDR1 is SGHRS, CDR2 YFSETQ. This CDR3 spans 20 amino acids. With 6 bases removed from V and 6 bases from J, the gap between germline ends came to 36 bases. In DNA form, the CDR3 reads TGCGCCAGCACAGGGTACCCGCACCAGGGCCCACAATCCAGGTTGAAGACCCAGTACTTC. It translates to CASTGYPHQGPQSRLKTQYF.

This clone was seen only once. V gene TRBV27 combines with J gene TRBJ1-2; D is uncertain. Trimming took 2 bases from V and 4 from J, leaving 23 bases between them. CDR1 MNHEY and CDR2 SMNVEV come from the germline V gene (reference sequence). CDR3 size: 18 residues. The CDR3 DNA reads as TGTGCCAGCAGTTTAGGTTGGACGGCCCCAAACGACCCCTATGGCTACACCTTC. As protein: CASSLGWTAPNDPYGYTF.

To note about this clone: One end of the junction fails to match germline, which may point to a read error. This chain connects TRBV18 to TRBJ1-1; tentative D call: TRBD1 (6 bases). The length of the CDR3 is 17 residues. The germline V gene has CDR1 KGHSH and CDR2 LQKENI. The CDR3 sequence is CASSAPRGGDLNTEAFF. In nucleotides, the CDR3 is TGTGCCAGCTCAGCACCGCGAGGGGGGGACCTGAACACTGAAGCTTTCTTT.

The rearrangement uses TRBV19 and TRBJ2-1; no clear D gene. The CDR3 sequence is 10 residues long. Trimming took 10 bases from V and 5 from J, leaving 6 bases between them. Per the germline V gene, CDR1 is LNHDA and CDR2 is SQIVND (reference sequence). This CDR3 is CAKGHNEQFF. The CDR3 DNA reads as TGTGCCAAGGGCCACAATGAGCAGTTCTTC.

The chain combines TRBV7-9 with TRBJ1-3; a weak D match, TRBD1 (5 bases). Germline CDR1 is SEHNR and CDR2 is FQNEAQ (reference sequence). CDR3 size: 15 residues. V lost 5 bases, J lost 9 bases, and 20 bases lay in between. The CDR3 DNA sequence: TGTGCCAGCAGCCCGGGGCAGGGACGCTCGGGCACCATATATTTT. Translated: CASSPGQGRSGTIYF.

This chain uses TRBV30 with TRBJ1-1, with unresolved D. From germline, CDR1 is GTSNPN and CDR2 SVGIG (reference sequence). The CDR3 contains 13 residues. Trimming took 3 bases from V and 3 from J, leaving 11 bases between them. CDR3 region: CAWRSGRYTEAFF. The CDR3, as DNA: TGTGCCTGGAGAAGCGGACGATACACTGAAGCTTTCTTT.

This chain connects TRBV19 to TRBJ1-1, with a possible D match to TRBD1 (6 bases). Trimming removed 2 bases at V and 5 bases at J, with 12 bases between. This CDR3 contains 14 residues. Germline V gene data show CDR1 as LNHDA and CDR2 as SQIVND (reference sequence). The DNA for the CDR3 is TGTGCCAGTAGTATAACAGGGAGGGGTACTGAAGCTTTCTTT. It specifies CASSITGRGTEAFF.

The CDR3 coding sequence is TGTGCCAGTAGCGTCCCGGGACAGGGATGGGATGAAAAACTGTTTTTT. This encodes CASSVPGQGWDEKLFF. V is TRBV19 and J is TRBJ1-4, with 9 bases aligning to TRBD1. Trimming removed 6 bases from V and 6 bases from J; junction bases left unmatched: 11. The CDR3 sequence is 16 residues long. Germline V lookup: CDR1 LNHDA, CDR2 SQIVND (reference sequence).

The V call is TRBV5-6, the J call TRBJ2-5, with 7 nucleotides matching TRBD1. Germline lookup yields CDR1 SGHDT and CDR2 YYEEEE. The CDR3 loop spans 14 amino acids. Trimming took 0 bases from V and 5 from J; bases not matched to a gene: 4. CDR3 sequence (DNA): TGTGCCAGCAGCTTGGGACAGGGTATGGAGACCCAGTACTTC. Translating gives CASSLGQGMETQYF.

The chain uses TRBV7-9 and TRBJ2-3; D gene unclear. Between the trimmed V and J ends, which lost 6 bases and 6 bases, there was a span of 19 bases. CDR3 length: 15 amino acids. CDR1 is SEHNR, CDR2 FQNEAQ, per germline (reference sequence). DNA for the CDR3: TGTGCCAGCAGACCAAAGCAAAGACTGGGGGATACGCAGTATTTT. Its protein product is CASRPKQRLGDTQYF.

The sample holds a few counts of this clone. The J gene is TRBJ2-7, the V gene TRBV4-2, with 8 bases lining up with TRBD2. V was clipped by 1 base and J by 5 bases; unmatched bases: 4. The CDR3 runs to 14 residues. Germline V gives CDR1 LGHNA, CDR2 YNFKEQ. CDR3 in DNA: TGTGCCAGCAGCCAAGGACTAGCGCGAAACGAGCAGTACTTC. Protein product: CASSQGLARNEQYF.